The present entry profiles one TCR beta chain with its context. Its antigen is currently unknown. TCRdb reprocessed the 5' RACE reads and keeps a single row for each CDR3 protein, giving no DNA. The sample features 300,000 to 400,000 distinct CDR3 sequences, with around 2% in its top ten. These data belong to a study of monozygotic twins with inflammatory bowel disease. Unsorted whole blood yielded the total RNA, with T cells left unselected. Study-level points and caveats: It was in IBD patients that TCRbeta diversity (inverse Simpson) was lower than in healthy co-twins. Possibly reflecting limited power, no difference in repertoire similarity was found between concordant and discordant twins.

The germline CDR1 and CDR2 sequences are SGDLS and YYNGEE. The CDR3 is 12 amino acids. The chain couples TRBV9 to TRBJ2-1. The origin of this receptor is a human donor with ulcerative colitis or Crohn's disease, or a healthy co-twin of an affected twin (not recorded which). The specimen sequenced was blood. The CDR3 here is CASSVATTEQFF.